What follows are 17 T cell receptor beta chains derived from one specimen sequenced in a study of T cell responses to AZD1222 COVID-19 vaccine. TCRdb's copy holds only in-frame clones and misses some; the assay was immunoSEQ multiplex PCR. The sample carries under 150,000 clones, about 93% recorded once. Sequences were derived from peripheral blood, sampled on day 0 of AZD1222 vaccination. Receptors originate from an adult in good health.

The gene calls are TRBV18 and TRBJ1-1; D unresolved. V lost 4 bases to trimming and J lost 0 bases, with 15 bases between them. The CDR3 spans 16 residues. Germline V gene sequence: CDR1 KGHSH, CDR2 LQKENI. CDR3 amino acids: CASSLSQRVLNTEAFF. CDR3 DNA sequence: TGTGCCAGCTCACTATCACAGAGGGTCTTGAACACTGAAGCTTTCTTT.

The CDR3 DNA reads TGCGCCAGCAGCCAACAGGGAAACTATGGCTACACCTTC. This gives the protein CASSQQGNYGYTF. The chain recombines TRBV4-1 with TRBJ1-2; perhaps TRBD1 as D (5 bases). Trimming took off 2 bases at V and 2 bases at J, with 6 bases between the two ends. The CDR3 is made up of 13 amino acids. Germline values: CDR1 MGHRA, CDR2 YSYEKL.

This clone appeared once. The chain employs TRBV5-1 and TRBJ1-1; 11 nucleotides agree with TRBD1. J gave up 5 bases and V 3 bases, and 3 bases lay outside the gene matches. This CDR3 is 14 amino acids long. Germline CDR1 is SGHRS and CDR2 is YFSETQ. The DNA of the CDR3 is TGCGCCAGCAGCTGGACAGGGGGCCGGACTGAAGCTTTCTTT. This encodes CASSWTGGRTEAFF.

Written as DNA, the CDR3 is TGTGCCAGCAGTTACAGACAGGATAACTATGGCTACACCTTC. It yields the protein CASSYRQDNYGYTF. V is TRBV6-5 and J is TRBJ1-2, with TRBD1 as a possible D gene (6 bases). Germline CDR1 reads MNHEY; CDR2 reads SVGAGI. V dropped 2 bases and J dropped 1 base, with 8 bases sitting between them. The CDR3 extends over 14 amino acids.

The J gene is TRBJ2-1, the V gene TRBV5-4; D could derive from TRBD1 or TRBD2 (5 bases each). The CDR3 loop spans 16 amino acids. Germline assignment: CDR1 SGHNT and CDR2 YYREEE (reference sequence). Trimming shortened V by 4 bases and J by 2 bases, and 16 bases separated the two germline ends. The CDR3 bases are TGTGCCAGCAGCCCCGGGGCGTCTACAACCTACAATGAGCAGTTCTTC. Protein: CASSPGASTTYNEQFF.

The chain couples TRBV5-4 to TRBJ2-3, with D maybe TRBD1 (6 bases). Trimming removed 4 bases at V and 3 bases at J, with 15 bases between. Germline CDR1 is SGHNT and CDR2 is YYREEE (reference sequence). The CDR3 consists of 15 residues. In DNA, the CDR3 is TGTGCCAGCAGCCGCGCAGGGGACCAGACAGATACGCAGTATTTT. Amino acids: CASSRAGDQTDTQYF.

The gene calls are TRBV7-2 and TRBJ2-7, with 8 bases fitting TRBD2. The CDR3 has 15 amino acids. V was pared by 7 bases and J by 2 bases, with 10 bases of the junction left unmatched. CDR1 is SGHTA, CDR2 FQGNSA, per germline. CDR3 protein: CASTSTRGETYEQYF. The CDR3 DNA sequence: TGTGCCAGCACCTCAACGCGGGGGGAAACCTACGAGCAGTACTTC.

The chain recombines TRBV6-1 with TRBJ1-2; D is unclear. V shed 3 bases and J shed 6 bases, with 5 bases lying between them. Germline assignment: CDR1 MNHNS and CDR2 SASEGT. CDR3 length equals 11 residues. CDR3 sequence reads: CASSDNHGYTF. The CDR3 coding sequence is TGTGCCAGCAGTGACAATCATGGCTACACCTTC.

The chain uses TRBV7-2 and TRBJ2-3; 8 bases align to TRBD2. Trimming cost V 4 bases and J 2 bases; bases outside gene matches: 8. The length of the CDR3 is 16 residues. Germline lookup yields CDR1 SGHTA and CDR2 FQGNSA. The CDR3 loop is CASSSQAGGLTDTQYF. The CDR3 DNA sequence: TGTGCCAGCAGCTCTCAGGCGGGGGGACTCACAGATACGCAGTATTTT.

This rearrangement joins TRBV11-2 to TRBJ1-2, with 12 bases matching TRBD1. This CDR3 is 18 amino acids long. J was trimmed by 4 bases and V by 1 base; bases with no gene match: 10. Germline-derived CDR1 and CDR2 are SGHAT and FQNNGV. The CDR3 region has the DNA TGTGCCAGCAGCTTAGGGGGGACAGGGGGCGGCCCGGTCTATGGCTACACCTTC. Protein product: CASSLGGTGGGPVYGYTF.

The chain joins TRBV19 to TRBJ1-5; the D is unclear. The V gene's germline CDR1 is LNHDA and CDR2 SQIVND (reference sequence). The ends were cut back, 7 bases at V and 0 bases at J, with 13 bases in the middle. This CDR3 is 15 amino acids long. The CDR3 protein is CASTPNTNSNQPQHF. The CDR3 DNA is TGTGCCAGTACCCCAAACACGAATAGCAATCAGCCCCAGCATTTT.

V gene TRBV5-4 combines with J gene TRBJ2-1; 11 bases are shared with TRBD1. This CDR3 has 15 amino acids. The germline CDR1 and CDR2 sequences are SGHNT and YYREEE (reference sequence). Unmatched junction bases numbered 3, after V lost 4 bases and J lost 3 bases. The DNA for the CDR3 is TGTGCCAGCAGCCGGACAGGGGGCAACTACAATGAGCAGTTCTTC. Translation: CASSRTGGNYNEQFF.

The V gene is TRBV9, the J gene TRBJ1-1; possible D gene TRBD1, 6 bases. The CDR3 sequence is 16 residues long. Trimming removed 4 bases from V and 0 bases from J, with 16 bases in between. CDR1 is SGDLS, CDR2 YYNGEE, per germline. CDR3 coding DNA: TGTGCCAGCAGCCCCCGACAGGTAATGATGAACACTGAAGCTTTCTTT. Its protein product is CASSPRQVMMNTEAFF.

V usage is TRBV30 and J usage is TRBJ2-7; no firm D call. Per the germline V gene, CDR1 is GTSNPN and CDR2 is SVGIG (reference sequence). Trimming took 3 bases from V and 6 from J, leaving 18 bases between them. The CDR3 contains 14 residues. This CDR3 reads CAWSGLGETPEQYF. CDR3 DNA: TGTGCCTGGAGCGGTTTGGGTGAGACTCCCGAGCAGTACTTC.

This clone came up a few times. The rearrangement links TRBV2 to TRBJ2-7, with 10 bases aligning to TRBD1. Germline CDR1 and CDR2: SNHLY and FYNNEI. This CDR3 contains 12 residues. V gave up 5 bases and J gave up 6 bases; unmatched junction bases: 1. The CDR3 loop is CASSRDRGEQYF. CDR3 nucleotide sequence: TGTGCCAGCAGTAGGGACAGGGGCGAGCAGTACTTC.

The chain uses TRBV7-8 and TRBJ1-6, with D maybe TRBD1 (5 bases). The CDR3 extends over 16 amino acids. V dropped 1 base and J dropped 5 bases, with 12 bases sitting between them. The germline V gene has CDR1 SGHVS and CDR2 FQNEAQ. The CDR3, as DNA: TGTGCCAGCAGCTTAGAAGGGGCGAAAAATAATTCACCCCTCCACTTT. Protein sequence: CASSLEGAKNNSPLHF.

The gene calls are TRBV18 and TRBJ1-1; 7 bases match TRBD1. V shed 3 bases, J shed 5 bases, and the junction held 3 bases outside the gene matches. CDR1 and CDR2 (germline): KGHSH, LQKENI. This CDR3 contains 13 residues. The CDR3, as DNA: TGTGCCAGCTCACCGACAGGGTGGACTGAAGCTTTCTTT. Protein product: CASSPTGWTEAFF.